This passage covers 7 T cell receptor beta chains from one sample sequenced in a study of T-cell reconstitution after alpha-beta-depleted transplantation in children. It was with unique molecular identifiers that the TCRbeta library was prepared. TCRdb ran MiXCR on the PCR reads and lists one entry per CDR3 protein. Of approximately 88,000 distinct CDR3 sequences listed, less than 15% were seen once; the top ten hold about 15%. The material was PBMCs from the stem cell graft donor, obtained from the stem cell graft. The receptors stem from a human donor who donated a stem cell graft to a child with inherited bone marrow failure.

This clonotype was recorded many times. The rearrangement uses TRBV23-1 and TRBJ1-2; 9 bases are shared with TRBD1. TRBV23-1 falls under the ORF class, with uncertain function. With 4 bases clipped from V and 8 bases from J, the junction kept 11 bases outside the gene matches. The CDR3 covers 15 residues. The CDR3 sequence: CASSLLWTGDGGYTF. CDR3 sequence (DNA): TGCGCCAGCAGTCTCCTCTGGACAGGGGATGGGGGCTACACCTTC.

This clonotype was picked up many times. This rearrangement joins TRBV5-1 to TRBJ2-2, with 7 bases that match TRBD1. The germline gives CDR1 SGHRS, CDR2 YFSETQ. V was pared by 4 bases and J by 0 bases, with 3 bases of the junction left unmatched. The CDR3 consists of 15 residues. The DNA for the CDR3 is TGCGCCAGCAGCACAGGGACAGCGAACACCGGGGAGCTGTTTTTT. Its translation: CASSTGTANTGELFF.

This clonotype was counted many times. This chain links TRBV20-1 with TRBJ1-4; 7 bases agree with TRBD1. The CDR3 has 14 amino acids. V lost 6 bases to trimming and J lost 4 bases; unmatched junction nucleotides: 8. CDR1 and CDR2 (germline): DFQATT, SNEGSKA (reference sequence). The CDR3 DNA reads TGCAGTGCCTTCCCTTGGGACAGTAATGAAAAACTGTTTTTT. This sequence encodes CSAFPWDSNEKLFF.

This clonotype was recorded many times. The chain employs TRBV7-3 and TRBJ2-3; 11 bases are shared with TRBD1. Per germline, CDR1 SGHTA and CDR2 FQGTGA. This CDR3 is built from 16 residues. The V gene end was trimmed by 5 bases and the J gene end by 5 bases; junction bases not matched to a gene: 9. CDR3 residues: CASSPSGGTGGDTQYF. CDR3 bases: TGTGCCAGCAGCCCATCCGGAGGGACAGGGGGAGATACGCAGTATTTT.

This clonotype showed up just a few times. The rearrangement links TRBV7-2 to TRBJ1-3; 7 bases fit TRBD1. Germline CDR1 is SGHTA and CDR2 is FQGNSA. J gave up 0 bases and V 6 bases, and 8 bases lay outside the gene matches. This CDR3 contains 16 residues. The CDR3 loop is CASSPNRGHSGNTIYF. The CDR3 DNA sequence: TGTGCCAGCAGTCCTAACAGGGGCCACTCTGGAAACACCATATATTTT.

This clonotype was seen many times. CDR3 in DNA: TGCGCCAGCAGCGCGGGGGACAGGGGGGTGACTGAAGCTTTCTTT. Translation gives CASSAGDRGVTEAFF. The chain carries TRBV5-1 and TRBJ1-1; 11 nucleotides match TRBD1. There are 15 residues in the CDR3. Trimming took 4 bases from V and 5 from J; bases not matched to a gene: 7. Germline CDR1 SGHRS, CDR2 YFSETQ.

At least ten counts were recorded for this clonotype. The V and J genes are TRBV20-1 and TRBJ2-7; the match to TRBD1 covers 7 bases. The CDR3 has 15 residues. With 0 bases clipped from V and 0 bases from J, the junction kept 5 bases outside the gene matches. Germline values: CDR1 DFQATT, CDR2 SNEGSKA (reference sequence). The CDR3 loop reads CSARDSGTDSYEQYF. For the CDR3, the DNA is TGCAGTGCTAGAGATTCCGGGACAGACTCCTACGAGCAGTACTTC.